The sequence of this T cell receptor (beta chain) was determined in a study of blood T cell repertoires in COVID-19. Study-level information: COVID-19 samples collected from the United States, Italy and Spain covered acute and convalescent phases. PBMCs, B-cell-depleted T cells, or T cells were the source of the cDNA or gDNA that made up the material.

Original processing methods: Amplification from reference gene primers served as the basis for estimated nucleated cell counts. Profiling relied on immunoSEQ multiplex PCR, and the TCRdb table lists in-frame clones only, not all of them. The V and J calls and clone size are taken from that table; D and trimming were inferred from the DNA. The top ten clones hold around 9.7% of a sample with around 66,000 clones, around 80% of them seen once. The CDR3 runs to 14 residues. V trimming: 6 bases; J trimming: 5 bases; junction bases outside the gene matches: 7. Germline loops: CDR1 LNHDA, CDR2 SQIVND (reference sequence).

Sequencing was performed on peripheral blood. This clonotype was obtained from a human donor in a cohort sampled during active COVID-19. V usage is TRBV19 and J usage is TRBJ1-1, with 9 bases identical to TRBD1. In DNA form, the CDR3 reads TGTGCCAGTAGCGTCGACAGGGGGTGGACTGAAGCTTTCTTT. Protein: CASSVDRGWTEAFF. The whole variable domain, remainder taken from reference TRBV19 and TRBJ1-1, is DGGITQSPKYLFRKEGQNVTLSCEQNLNHDAMYWYRQDPGQGLRLIYYSQIVNDFQKGDIAEGYSVSREKKESFPLTVTSAQKNPTAFYLCASSVDRGWTEAFFGQGTRLTVV.